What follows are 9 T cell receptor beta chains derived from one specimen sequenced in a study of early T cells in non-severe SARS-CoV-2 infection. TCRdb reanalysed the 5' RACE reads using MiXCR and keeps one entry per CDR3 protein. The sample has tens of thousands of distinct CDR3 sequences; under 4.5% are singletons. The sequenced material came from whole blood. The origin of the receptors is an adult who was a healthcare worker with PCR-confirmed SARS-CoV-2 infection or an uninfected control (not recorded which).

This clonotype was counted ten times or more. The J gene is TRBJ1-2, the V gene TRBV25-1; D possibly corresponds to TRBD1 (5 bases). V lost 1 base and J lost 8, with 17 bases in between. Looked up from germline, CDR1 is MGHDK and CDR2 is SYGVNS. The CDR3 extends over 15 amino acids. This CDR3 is CASSEWKGPERGYTF. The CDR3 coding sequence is TGTGCCAGCAGTGAATGGAAGGGGCCAGAGCGAGGCTACACCTTC.

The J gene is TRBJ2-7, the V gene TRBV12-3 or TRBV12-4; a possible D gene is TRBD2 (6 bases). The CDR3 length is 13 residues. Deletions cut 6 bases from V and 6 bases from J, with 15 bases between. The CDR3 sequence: CASSRLLATEQYF. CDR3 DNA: TGTGCCAGCAGCCGACTACTAGCTACCGAGCAGTACTTC.

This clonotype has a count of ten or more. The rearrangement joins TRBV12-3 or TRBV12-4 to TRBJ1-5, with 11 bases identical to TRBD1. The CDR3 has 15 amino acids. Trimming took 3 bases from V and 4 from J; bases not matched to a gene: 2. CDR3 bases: TGTGCCAGCAGTTTGGACAGGGGGCAGAATCAGCCCCAGCATTTT. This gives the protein CASSLDRGQNQPQHF.

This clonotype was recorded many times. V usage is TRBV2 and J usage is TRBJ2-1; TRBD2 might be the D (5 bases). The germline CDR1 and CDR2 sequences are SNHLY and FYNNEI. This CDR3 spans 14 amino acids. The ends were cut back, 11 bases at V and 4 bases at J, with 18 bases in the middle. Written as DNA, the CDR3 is TGTGCCCTTCGGCGGGCCGTAGCATACAATGAGCAGTTCTTC. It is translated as CALRRAVAYNEQFF.

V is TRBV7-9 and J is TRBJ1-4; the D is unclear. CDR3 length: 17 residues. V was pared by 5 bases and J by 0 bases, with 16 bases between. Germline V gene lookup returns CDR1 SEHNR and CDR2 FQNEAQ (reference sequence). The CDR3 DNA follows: TGTGCCAGCAGCACGAAACGGCGTCGGGCAACTAATGAAAAACTGTTTTTT. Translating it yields CASSTKRRRATNEKLFF.

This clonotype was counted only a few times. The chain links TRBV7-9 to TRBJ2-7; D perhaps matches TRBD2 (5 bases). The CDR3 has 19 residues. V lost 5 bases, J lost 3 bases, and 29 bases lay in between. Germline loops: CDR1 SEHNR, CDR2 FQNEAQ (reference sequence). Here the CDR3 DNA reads TGTGCCAGCAGCCGTCGCCCTCGGGAAGGCGAGAGGATCAACTACGAGCAGTACTTC. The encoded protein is CASSRRPREGERINYEQYF.

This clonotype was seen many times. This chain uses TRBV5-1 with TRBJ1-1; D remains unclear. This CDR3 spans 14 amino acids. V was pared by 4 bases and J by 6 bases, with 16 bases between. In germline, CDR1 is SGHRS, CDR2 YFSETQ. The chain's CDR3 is CASSTEVAGSEAFF. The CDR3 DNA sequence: TGCGCCAGCAGCACAGAGGTGGCGGGTTCTGAAGCTTTCTTT. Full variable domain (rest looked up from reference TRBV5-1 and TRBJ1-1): KAGVTQTPRYLIKTRGQQVTLSCSPISGHRSVSWYQQTPGQGLQFLFEYFSETQRNKGNFPGRFSGRQFSNSRSEMNVSTLELGDSALYLCASSTEVAGSEAFFGQGTRLTVV.

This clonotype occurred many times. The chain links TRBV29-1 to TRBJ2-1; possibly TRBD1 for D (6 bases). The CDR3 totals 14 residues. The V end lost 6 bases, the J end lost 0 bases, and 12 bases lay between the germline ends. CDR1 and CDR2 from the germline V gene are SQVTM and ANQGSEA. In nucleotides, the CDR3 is TGCAGCGTGTACAGGGTATCCTCCTACAATGAGCAGTTCTTC. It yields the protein CSVYRVSSYNEQFF.

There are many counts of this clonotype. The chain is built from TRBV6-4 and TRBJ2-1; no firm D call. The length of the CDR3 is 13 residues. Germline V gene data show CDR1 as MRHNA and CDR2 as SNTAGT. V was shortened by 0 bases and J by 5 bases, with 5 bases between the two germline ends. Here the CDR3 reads CASSDSDNNEQFF. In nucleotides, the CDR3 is TGTGCCAGCAGTGACTCAGACAACAATGAGCAGTTCTTC.